The entry below gives a single T cell receptor beta chain sequence along with its context. Patients in Seattle were enrolled during active infection, then followed longitudinally. This record belongs to a study of blood T cell repertoires in COVID-19. As for the study in general: Sites across the United States, Italy and Spain contributed samples from acute and convalescent COVID-19. The analysed material was cDNA or gDNA that came from T cells, B-cell-depleted T cells, or PBMCs.

Study processing details: Estimates of nucleated cell counts were drawn from the amplification of reference gene primers. Here immunoSEQ multiplex PCR was the method, and the copy in TCRdb shows in-frame clones only, minus some. V, J and clone size are taken as reported in that table, and D and trimming were inferred from the DNA itself. Of approximately 170,000 clones in the sample, 80% to 90% are singletons; the top ten hold roughly 9.8%. This clonotype was sampled from a woman aged 55-70 years with COVID-19, enrolled during active disease. Sequencing was performed on peripheral blood.

The DNA for the CDR3 is TGTGCCAGCTCACCCCGACAGGGTTGGGGAACTGAAAAACTGTTTTTT. This translates into CASSPRQGWGTEKLFF. The chain carries TRBV18 and TRBJ1-4; 7 bases agree with TRBD1. Germline CDR1 reads KGHSH; CDR2 reads LQKENI. This CDR3 has 16 amino acids. Trimming cost V 3 bases and J 7 bases; bases outside gene matches: 11.